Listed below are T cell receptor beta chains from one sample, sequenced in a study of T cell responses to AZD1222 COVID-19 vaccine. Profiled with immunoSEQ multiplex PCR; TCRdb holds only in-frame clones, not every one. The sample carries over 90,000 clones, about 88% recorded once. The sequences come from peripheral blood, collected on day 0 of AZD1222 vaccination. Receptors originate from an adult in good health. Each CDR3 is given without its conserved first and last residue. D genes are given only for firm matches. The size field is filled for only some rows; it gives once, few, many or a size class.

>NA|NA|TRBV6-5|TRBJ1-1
ASTPWGGNTEAF
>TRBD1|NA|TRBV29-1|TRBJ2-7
SVGSDRDYEQY
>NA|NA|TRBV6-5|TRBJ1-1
ASSRGVGGNTEAF
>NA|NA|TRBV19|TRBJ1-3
ASRPATAGNTIY
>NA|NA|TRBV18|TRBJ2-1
ASSRLGGDEQF
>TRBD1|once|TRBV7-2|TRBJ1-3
ASSYGQGGTASGNTIY
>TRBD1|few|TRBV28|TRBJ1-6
ASSPSSWTGDSPLH
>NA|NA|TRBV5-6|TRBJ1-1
ASSASKIEAF
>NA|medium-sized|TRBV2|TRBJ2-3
ASSSLTEDTQY
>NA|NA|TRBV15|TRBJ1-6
ATSRDRFYNSPLH
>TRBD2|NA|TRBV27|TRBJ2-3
ASRTLAGGADTQY
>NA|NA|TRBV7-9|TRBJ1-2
ASSPDRYGYT
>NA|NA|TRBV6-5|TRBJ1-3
ASSLAGPGNTIY
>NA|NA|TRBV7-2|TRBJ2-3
ASTPGGAGVGDTQY
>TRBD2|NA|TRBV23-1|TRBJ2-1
ASSQCAPGERGSNNEQF